Following are 24 T cell receptor beta chains from one sample sequenced in a study of T cell repertoires in ileal Crohn's disease. Clones were read by immunoSEQ multiplex PCR, and TCRdb kept only the in-frame ones, dropping some. This table holds a few thousand clones, approximately 80% found once. Material: ileal tissue. Source of these receptors: an adult with Crohn's disease.

This clone appeared a few times. This chain connects TRBV29-1 to TRBJ2-4; 10 positions match TRBD2. The germline V gene encodes CDR1 SQVTM and CDR2 ANQGSEA. This CDR3 is 14 amino acids long. Trimming removed 4 bases from V and 1 base from J; junction bases left unmatched: 1. CDR3: CSVVSGGAKNIQYF. CDR3 coding DNA: TGCAGCGTTGTTAGCGGGGGGGCCAAAAACATTCAGTACTTC. Variable domain in full (rest from reference TRBV29-1 and TRBJ2-4): SAVISQKPSRDICQRGTSLTIQCQVDSQVTMMFWYRQQPGQSLTLIATANQGSEATYESGFVIDKFPISRPNLTFSTLTVSNMSPEDSSIYLCSVVSGGAKNIQYFGAGTRLSVL.

The V call is TRBV6-5, the J call TRBJ2-1, with 9 bases lining up with TRBD2. CDR1 is MNHEY and CDR2 is SVGAGI in the germline V gene. Trimming took 0 bases from V and 5 from J; bases not matched to a gene: 2. CDR3 size: 15 residues. This CDR3 reads CASSYSTSGNNEQFF. In nucleotides, the CDR3 is TGTGCCAGCAGTTACTCGACTAGCGGTAACAATGAGCAGTTCTTC.

The V gene is TRBV5-6, the J gene TRBJ2-1; the match to TRBD2 covers 8 bases. There are 14 residues in the CDR3. Unmatched junction bases numbered 8, after V lost 5 bases and J lost 7 bases. Germline assignment: CDR1 SGHDT and CDR2 YYEEEE. This CDR3 is CASSLTGGPNEQFF. As DNA, the CDR3 is TGTGCCAGCAGTCTTACGGGAGGGCCGAATGAGCAGTTCTTC.

A note on this clone: Distinct nucleotide sequences in the sample also encode this CDR3. The chain uses TRBV9 and TRBJ2-5; a weak D match, TRBD1 (6 bases). The CDR3 totals 14 residues. The germline V and J ends were trimmed by 0 bases and 5 bases, with 11 bases remaining between them. Germline V gene lookup returns CDR1 SGDLS and CDR2 YYNGEE. CDR3 in DNA: TGTGCCAGCAGCGTAGAAGGGGGTGGGGAGACCCAGTACTTC. It codes for CASSVEGGGETQYF. Using reference TRBV9 and TRBJ2-5 for the parts outside the CDR3, the full variable domain is DSGVTQTPKHLITATGQRVTLRCSPRSGDLSVYWYQQSLDQGLQFLIQYYNGEERAKGNILERFSAQQFPDLHSELNLSSLELGDSALYFCASSVEGGGETQYFGPGTRLLVL.

The V call is TRBV9, the J call TRBJ1-4; D perhaps matches TRBD1 (5 bases). V was trimmed by 0 bases and J by 3 bases, leaving 18 bases between them. Per the germline V gene, CDR1 is SGDLS and CDR2 is YYNGEE. The CDR3 runs to 18 residues. The CDR3 bases are TGTGCCAGCAGCGTAGGCCCATCTCGGGGGTCGGCTAATGAAAAACTGTTTTTT. Protein: CASSVGPSRGSANEKLFF. Full variable domain (missing parts from reference TRBV9 and TRBJ1-4): DSGVTQTPKHLITATGQRVTLRCSPRSGDLSVYWYQQSLDQGLQFLIQYYNGEERAKGNILERFSAQQFPDLHSELNLSSLELGDSALYFCASSVGPSRGSANEKLFFGSGTQLSVL.

The rearrangement joins TRBV6-5 to TRBJ2-1, with TRBD2 as a possible D gene (6 bases). This CDR3 has 16 amino acids. Germline V gives CDR1 MNHEY, CDR2 SVGAGI. V was clipped by 0 bases and J by 4 bases, with 13 bases between them. CDR3 nucleotides: TGTGCCAGCAGTTACTCTGGGCGGGGAGGTTACAATGAGCAGTTCTTC. It specifies CASSYSGRGGYNEQFF.

The chain couples TRBV19 to TRBJ1-3, with 7 bases that match TRBD1. V trimming: 5 bases; J trimming: 2 bases; junction bases outside the gene matches: 6. The CDR3 contains 15 residues. Germline V CDR1 and CDR2: LNHDA, SQIVND (reference sequence). CDR3 amino acids: CASSPRGQTGNTIYF. CDR3 nucleotide sequence: TGTGCCAGTAGTCCCCGGGGACAGACTGGAAACACCATATATTTT.

V gene TRBV2 combines with J gene TRBJ2-3; 8 bases agree with TRBD1. The V gene end was trimmed by 6 bases and the J gene end by 5 bases; junction bases not matched to a gene: 7. The length of the CDR3 is 14 residues. Germline CDR1 SNHLY, CDR2 FYNNEI. The CDR3 region has the DNA TGTGCCAGCAGACTAGGACAGGGCAAAGATACGCAGTATTTT. It is translated as CASRLGQGKDTQYF. The full variable domain, rest sourced from reference TRBV2 and TRBJ2-3, is EPEVTQTPSHQVTQMGQEVILRCVPISNHLYFYWYRQILGQKVEFLVSFYNNEISEKSEIFDDQFSVERPDGSNFTLKIRSTKLEDSAMYFCASRLGQGKDTQYFGPGTRLTVL.

The chain joins TRBV7-2 to TRBJ2-7; possible D gene TRBD2, 5 bases. The CDR3 consists of 15 residues. The V end lost 1 base, the J end lost 1 base, and 11 bases lay between the germline ends. Germline V CDR1 and CDR2: SGHTA, FQGNSA. This CDR3 reads CASSLGVGVSYEQYF. The CDR3 bases are TGTGCCAGCAGCTTAGGGGTCGGGGTTTCCTACGAGCAGTACTTC. Using reference TRBV7-2 and TRBJ2-7 for the parts outside the CDR3, the full variable domain is GAGVSQSPSNKVTEKGKDVELRCDPISGHTALYWYRQSLGQGLEFLIYFQGNSAPDKSGLPSDRFSAERTGGSVSTLTIQRTQQEDSAVYLCASSLGVGVSYEQYFGPGTRLTVT.

Comment on this clone: Germline and junction disagree at one end, which may indicate a read error. The J gene is TRBJ1-1, the V gene TRBV15; possible D gene TRBD1, 5 bases. CDR1 and CDR2 from the germline V gene are LNHNV and YYDKDF (reference sequence). The CDR3 length is 13 residues. Here the CDR3 reads CATSRRGNAEAFF. Here the CDR3 DNA reads TGTGCCACCAGCAGACGGGGGAACGCTGAAGCTTTCTTT.

The V gene is TRBV2, the J gene TRBJ1-2; a weak D match, TRBD1 (5 bases). Germline V gene sequence: CDR1 SNHLY, CDR2 FYNNEI. V was shortened by 6 bases and J by 4 bases, with 18 bases between the two germline ends. The CDR3 runs 15 residues. The CDR3 loop is CASRKWGESRYGYTF. CDR3 coding DNA: TGTGCCAGCAGGAAGTGGGGGGAAAGTCGCTATGGCTACACCTTC.

V is TRBV5-1 and J is TRBJ1-3, with a tentative D call TRBD1 (6 bases). The CDR3 has 15 amino acids. From germline, CDR1 is SGHRS and CDR2 YFSETQ. Trimming took 1 base from V and 4 from J, leaving 12 bases between them. The CDR3 coding sequence is TGCGCCAGCAGCTTGAGCCAGGGGACGGGAAACACCATATATTTT. Translation: CASSLSQGTGNTIYF.

J is TRBJ1-2 and V is TRBV7-8; TRBD1 might be the D (6 bases). With 1 base removed from V and 3 bases from J, the gap between germline ends came to 12 bases. Looked up from germline, CDR1 is SGHVS and CDR2 is FQNEAQ. The CDR3 has 15 residues. The CDR3 region is CASSLGAGADYGYTF. The CDR3 nucleotides read TGTGCCAGCAGCTTAGGAGCGGGGGCCGACTATGGCTACACCTTC.

The rearrangement joins TRBV7-2 to TRBJ2-2; TRBD2 agrees at 7 bases. Germline CDR1 and CDR2: SGHTA and FQGNSA. V was pared by 8 bases and J by 3 bases, with 12 bases of the junction left unmatched. The CDR3 loop spans 16 amino acids. CDR3 DNA sequence: TGTGCCAGCGGTATTTGGGGGGGTCGGGACACCGGGGAGCTGTTTTTT. It translates to CASGIWGGRDTGELFF. Using reference TRBV7-2 and TRBJ2-2 for the parts outside the CDR3, the full variable domain is GAGVSQSPSNKVTEKGKDVELRCDPISGHTALYWYRQSLGQGLEFLIYFQGNSAPDKSGLPSDRFSAERTGGSVSTLTIQRTQQEDSAVYLCASGIWGGRDTGELFFGEGSRLTVL.

V usage is TRBV7-9 and J usage is TRBJ1-1; D unclear. From germline, CDR1 is SEHNR and CDR2 FQNEAQ (reference sequence). The CDR3 is made up of 14 amino acids. Trimming pared 5 bases from V and 1 base from J, leaving 11 bases between. The CDR3: CASSPRVANTEAFF. For the CDR3, the DNA is TGTGCCAGCAGCCCGAGGGTGGCGAACACTGAAGCTTTCTTT. Combining the CDR3 with reference TRBV7-9 and TRBJ1-1 gives the whole variable domain DTGVSQNPRHKITKRGQNVTFRCDPISEHNRLYWYRQTLGQGPEFLTYFQNEAQLEKSRLLSDRFSAERPKGSFSTLEIQRTEQGDSAMYLCASSPRVANTEAFFGQGTRLTVV.

The chain carries TRBV7-9 and TRBJ1-4, with 8 bases that match TRBD1. The CDR3 has 15 residues. The ends lost 5 bases at V and 10 bases at J; junction bases unmatched: 12. The germline V gene has CDR1 SEHNR and CDR2 FQNEAQ (reference sequence). CDR3 DNA sequence: TGTGCCAGCAGCACCGGACAGGGTCGGGGGGTAAAACTGTTTTTT. Its translation: CASSTGQGRGVKLFF.

The chain combines TRBV7-9 with TRBJ2-3, with 8 bases that match TRBD1. This CDR3 has 16 residues. Germline values: CDR1 SEHNR, CDR2 FQNEAQ (reference sequence). The ends lost 4 bases at V and 1 base at J; junction bases unmatched: 7. CDR3 residues: CASSSYRGTGTDTQYF. CDR3 DNA sequence: TGTGCCAGCAGCTCTTACAGGGGGACCGGCACAGATACGCAGTATTTT.

The chain is built from TRBV7-8 and TRBJ2-3, with 13 bases that match TRBD2. This CDR3 spans 16 amino acids. The germline V gene encodes CDR1 SGHVS and CDR2 FQNEAQ. Trimming took 5 bases from V and 2 from J; bases not matched to a gene: 4. The CDR3 protein is CASSQGLAGPTDTQYF. CDR3 DNA sequence: TGTGCCAGCAGCCAGGGACTAGCGGGACCCACAGATACGCAGTATTTT.

Only a few counts were recorded for this clone. This chain uses TRBV2 with TRBJ2-5; 8 bases map to TRBD2. CDR1 is SNHLY and CDR2 is FYNNEI in the germline V gene. With 4 bases clipped from V and 0 bases from J, the junction kept 4 bases outside the gene matches. The CDR3 length is 15 residues. CDR3 in amino acids: CASSGLASYQETQYF. The DNA for the CDR3 is TGTGCCAGCAGTGGACTAGCGTCGTACCAAGAGACCCAGTACTTC. The whole variable domain, remainder taken from reference TRBV2 and TRBJ2-5, is EPEVTQTPSHQVTQMGQEVILRCVPISNHLYFYWYRQILGQKVEFLVSFYNNEISEKSEIFDDQFSVERPDGSNFTLKIRSTKLEDSAMYFCASSGLASYQETQYFGPGTRLLVL.

The gene calls are TRBV6-5 and TRBJ1-1; 9 bases are a match to TRBD1. The ends lost 6 bases at V and 6 bases at J; junction bases unmatched: 11. CDR1 is MNHEY, CDR2 SVGAGI, per germline. The CDR3 is 15 residues long. CDR3 region: CASRNAGQGRSEAFF. In DNA form, the CDR3 reads TGTGCCAGCAGAAACGCGGGACAGGGAAGGTCTGAAGCTTTCTTT.

This clone is large. The rearrangement uses TRBV27 and TRBJ2-7, with 7 bases aligning to TRBD2. The V and J ends lost 2 bases and 5 bases, in that order; junction bases with no gene match: 9. Germline CDR1 MNHEY, CDR2 SMNVEV (reference sequence). The CDR3 is 15 amino acids. The chain's CDR3 is CASSLTGLVRDEQYF. In DNA form, the CDR3 reads TGTGCCAGCAGTTTAACTGGACTAGTCCGGGACGAGCAGTACTTC.

The chain recombines TRBV29-1 with TRBJ2-7; D unclear. Germline CDR1 is SQVTM and CDR2 is ANQGSEA. The V gene lost 2 bases and the J gene lost 7 bases, with 24 bases spanning the gap. The CDR3 spans 16 residues. CDR3 in DNA: TGCAGCGTTGAACTCTCTGAAGTCTTGGCCGTGAAGGAGCAGTACTTC. Residues: CSVELSEVLAVKEQYF.

The chain employs TRBV7-9 and TRBJ2-6; D is unclear. The V end lost 5 bases, the J end lost 0 bases, and 11 bases lay between the germline ends. Germline lookup yields CDR1 SEHNR and CDR2 FQNEAQ (reference sequence). The CDR3 runs to 16 residues. In nucleotides, the CDR3 is TGTGCCAGCAGCCACTCCCGTAGCTCTGGGGCCAACGTCCTGACTTTC. Translated, it gives CASSHSRSSGANVLTF. The full variable domain, rest sourced from reference TRBV7-9 and TRBJ2-6, is DTGVSQNPRHKITKRGQNVTFRCDPISEHNRLYWYRQTLGQGPEFLTYFQNEAQLEKSRLLSDRFSAERPKGSFSTLEIQRTEQGDSAMYLCASSHSRSSGANVLTFGAGSRLTVL.

V gene TRBV7-9 combines with J gene TRBJ1-3, with TRBD1 identical over 7 bases. The V and J ends lost 4 bases and 0 bases, in that order; junction bases with no gene match: 6. Germline loops: CDR1 SEHNR, CDR2 FQNEAQ (reference sequence). The CDR3 runs 16 residues. The CDR3 here is CASSSGQPSSGNTIYF. DNA of the CDR3: TGTGCCAGCAGCTCGGGACAGCCGTCCTCTGGAAACACCATATATTTT.